The source of this TCR beta chain is a study of siplizumab effects on memory and regulatory T cells. Study outcomes and limitations: Proliferating clones, CD4+ or CD8+, lacked an assignable naive or memory phenotype in roughly 80-96% of cases.

Notes on this clone: As yet, its antigen is unknown.

Per sample, approximately 10^5 TCR templates underwent assay. The method was immunoSEQ multiplex PCR; TCRdb's version includes in-frame clones alone and lacks a portion of them. This table holds 85,000 to 90,000 clones, about 87% found once. The V end was cut by 5 bases, the J end by 6 bases, with 14 bases between. The germline V gene encodes CDR1 SGHVS and CDR2 FNYEAQ. The CDR3 consists of 14 residues. This receptor was taken from a human donor in good health. What was sequenced was CD4+ T cells sorted from blood. J is TRBJ2-1 and V is TRBV7-6; D possibly corresponds to TRBD2 (6 bases). CDR3 region: CASSPRSSANEQFF. The CDR3 nucleotides are TGTGCCAGCAGCCCTCGTTCTAGCGCCAATGAGCAGTTCTTC.